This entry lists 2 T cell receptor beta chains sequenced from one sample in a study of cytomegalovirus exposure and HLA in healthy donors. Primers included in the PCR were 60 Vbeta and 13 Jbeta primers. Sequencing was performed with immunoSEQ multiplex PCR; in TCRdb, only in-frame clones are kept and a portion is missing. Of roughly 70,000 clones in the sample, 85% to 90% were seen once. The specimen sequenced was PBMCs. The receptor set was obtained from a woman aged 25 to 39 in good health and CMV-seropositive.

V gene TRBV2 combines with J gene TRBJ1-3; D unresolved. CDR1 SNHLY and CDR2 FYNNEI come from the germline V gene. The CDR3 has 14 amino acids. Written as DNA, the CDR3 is TGTGCGGGAGGAACGGAGCTCCGAGGAGTCACCATATATTTT. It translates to CAGGTELRGVTIYF.

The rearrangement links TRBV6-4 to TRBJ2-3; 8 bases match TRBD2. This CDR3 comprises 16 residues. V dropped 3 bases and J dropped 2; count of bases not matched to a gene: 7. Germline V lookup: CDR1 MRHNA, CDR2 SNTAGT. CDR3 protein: CASSEAAGGLTDTQYF. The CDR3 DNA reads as TGTGCCAGCAGTGAGGCGGCGGGAGGACTCACAGATACGCAGTATTTT.